This entry features one T cell receptor beta chain sequence. This clonotype was observed at least ten times. What antigen it recognizes has not been identified. Within one base of it there is no much larger clone, and no base qualities were kept. Reading the label with the study, this specimen's time point is: persistent/refractory GD, antithyroid drugs over 5 years with positive TRAb. RNA was extracted from PBMCs in TRIzol for both TCR sequencing and RNA sequencing. Graves' disease was diagnosed according to American Thyroid Association guidelines. Patients were recruited from an endocrinology department in Xi'an, China. Each patient gave about 10 milliliters of peripheral blood, collected in an EDTA anticoagulant tube. PBMCs were isolated by Ficoll Paque Plus density gradient separation without further T cell sorting. An Agilent 2100 Bioanalyzer and agarose gel were used to check RNA quality, while a NanoDrop 2000 measured RNA concentration.

The sample belongs to a study of regulatory T cells in long-lasting Graves disease (dated by TCRdb to about 2021). Notes on the research overall: Persistent Graves' disease was defined as persistently positive TSH receptor autoantibodies together with antithyroid drug treatment for over 5 years. This study used TCR sequencing and RNA sequencing of peripheral blood to compare persistent Graves' disease patients against newly diagnosed Graves' disease patients. The study was conducted in China and was registered as a clinical trial. A total of around 35 samples underwent TCR sequencing: about 13 from persistent and approximately 20 from newly diagnosed Graves' disease patients. On average, persistent Graves' disease patients in the clinical cohort had been on antithyroid drugs for approximately ten years. General study outcomes and caveats: Patients with persistent disease shared more public clonotypes (roughly 2,900) than newly diagnosed patients did (approximately 970). Persistent Graves' disease patients showed lower TCR Shannon entropy and fewer highly expanded clones than newly diagnosed patients, suggesting clonal expansion. Preferential use of TRBV28, TRBJ1-2 and TRBJ2-5 was observed in persistent disease, whereas TRBV20-1 and TRBJ2-1 were favored in newly diagnosed disease. Only the TCR beta chain was sequenced and analyzed. As a limitation, the authors acknowledged that the small sample size may reduce accuracy. Peripheral blood alone was examined, since thyroid tissue, which constituted the primary lesion, could not be accessed.

CDR1 is given as SGHRS and CDR2 as YFSETQ, both from the germline V gene. V is trimmed back by 0 bases and J by 10 bases, and the junction contains 9 bases that no gene match accounts for. The CDR3 spans 15 residues, from the cysteine through the phenylalanine. The entry retains the CDR3 DNA only, 45 bases that are in frame from base 1. Receptor amplification or capture employed multiplex PCR. Reads for this sample came from an Illumina HiSeq 4000. To build TCR beta libraries, CDR3 regions were amplified by Arm-PCR using iRepertoire HTBI primers. Gel purification was performed on PCR products prior to sequencing. As for the authors' bioinformatics: A total of roughly 67 TRBV and some 15 TRBJ segments were identified across samples and were used for gene usage analysis of CDR3 amino acid clonotypes. Filtered high-quality paired reads were merged into contigs using COPE and FqMerger. BLAST was used to align contigs to IMGT TRBV, TRBD and TRBJ reference genes, with CDR3 defined following IMGT. Any clonotype with a frequency above 0.1% was classified as a highly expanded clone. Shannon entropy served as the measure of repertoire diversity, while the Gini coefficient captured V-J evenness. Public clonotypes were defined as clonotypes shared by more than one individual. TCRdb applied fastp at Q25 and MiXCR to the public reads, then kept only in-frame beta chains. Every entry covers one CDR3 protein and lists the most common genes and DNA from its rows. TCRdb's processing, not the authors' own work, is the source of the V and J calls. The sample has under 450,000 distinct CDR3 sequences on record, about a quarter of them singletons. Of the sample, around 24% falls within the top ten clones.

This clonotype originated in a female donor with Graves disease. The chain is made from TRBV5-1 and TRBJ2-1; 8 middle bases align to TRBD2. Sample: peripheral blood mononuclear cells (PBMCs), taken when the disease was refractory, from a patient treated with antithyroid drugs. The DNA reads as follows: TGCGCCAGCAGCTTGGACGGACTAGCATCAGGGGAGCAGTTCTTC. This translates into CASSLDGLASGEQFF. The reference TRBV5-1 and TRBJ2-1 proteins fill in what lies around the CDR3, so the full variable domain reads KAGVTQTPRYLIKTRGQQVTLSCSPISGHRSVSWYQQTPGQGLQFLFEYFSETQRNKGNFPGRFSGRQFSNSRSEMNVSTLELGDSALYLCASSLDGLASGEQFFGPGTRLTVL.